This T cell receptor beta chain was observed in a study of OX40 agonist ivuxolimab in advanced cancers. Overall study: Dose-escalation patients had hepatocellular carcinoma, melanoma, renal cell or head and neck cancer. Partial responses were achieved by three patients: one hepatocellular carcinoma, two cutaneous melanoma.

The repertoire was sequenced with immunoSEQ multiplex PCR; TCRdb's copy has only in-frame clones and lacks some. The sample lists around 100,000 clones; approximately 92% were seen once. A word on this clone: Its specificity is unknown.

Samples of blood were obtained at baseline, on cycle 4 day 1, and on cycle 7 day 1. General study results and limits: CD4+ and CD8+ blood T cells expanded clonally by week 6 at 0.1 to 3.0 mg/kg.

V was cut by 0 bases and J by 6 bases, with 14 bases left in between. Germline V CDR1 and CDR2: SGDLS, YYNGEE. The CDR3 loop spans 15 amino acids. This sequence joins TRBV9 and TRBJ2-3; D is undetermined. The sample in question was CD4+ or CD8+ T cells sorted from blood, obtained in a trial of the OX40 agonist ivuxolimab. This sequence originates from an adult with an advanced solid tumor such as melanoma, head and neck, liver or kidney cancer. The CDR3: CASSVGGGISDTQYF. The CDR3 DNA follows: TGTGCCAGCAGCGTAGGGGGTGGGATCTCCGATACGCAGTATTTT.